This is a list of T cell receptor beta chains from one sample in a study of T cell responses to AZD1222 COVID-19 vaccine. TCRdb's table, derived via immunoSEQ multiplex PCR, lists solely in-frame clones and lacks some. The sample yields 57,000 or so clones, about 83% seen once. Here the sequenced sample was peripheral blood, taken 28 days after the second AZD1222 dose. Receptor source: an adult who received the AZD1222 COVID-19 vaccine. CDR3s include the opening cysteine and the closing phenylalanine or tryptophan. The order of the fields is J gene, clone size, D gene, V gene, CDR3 protein, CDR3 DNA. The D gene is left open where the match is weak. The listing skips clone size in some rows; elsewhere it reads once, few, many or a size class.

>TRBJ1-5|-|-|TRBV2
CASSELRWGNQPQHF
TGTGCCAGCAGTGAATTGCGCTGGGGCAATCAGCCCCAGCATTTT
>TRBJ2-1|-|-|TRBV11-2
CASSPAGNEQFF
TGTGCCAGCAGCCCCGCTGGCAATGAGCAGTTCTTC
>TRBJ1-2|once|-|TRBV19
CASSIDRENGYTF
TGTGCCAGTAGTATAGACAGGGAAAATGGCTACACCTTC
>TRBJ2-7|few|TRBD1|TRBV7-9
CASSHGTGAGLRYEQYF
TGTGCCAGCAGCCATGGGACAGGGGCCGGCCTACGCTACGAGCAGTACTTC
>TRBJ2-2|once|TRBD2|TRBV5-1
CASSVGLAGANTGELFF
TGCGCCAGCAGCGTAGGACTAGCGGGGGCTAACACCGGGGAGCTGTTTTTT
>TRBJ2-7|-|TRBD1|TRBV10-3
CAISMGDRLNEQYF
TGTGCCATCAGTATGGGGGACAGACTCAACGAGCAGTACTTC
>TRBJ2-1|-|TRBD2|TRBV11-2
CASSLGGSYNEQFF
TGTGCCAGCAGCTTGGGGGGGTCCTACAATGAGCAGTTCTTC
>TRBJ2-3|-|TRBD1|TRBV12-3/TRBV12-4
CASSTTGKNTQYF
TGTGCCAGCAGTACGACAGGGAAAAATACGCAGTATTTT
>TRBJ1-2|-|-|TRBV28
CASSSTEYGYTF
TGTGCCAGCAGTTCCACAGAGTATGGCTACACCTTC
>TRBJ1-4|many|-|TRBV6-5
CASSLSRQGDEKLFF
TGTGCCAGCAGTTTGAGCAGGCAGGGTGATGAAAAACTGTTTTTT
>TRBJ1-4|-|-|TRBV2
CASSDRVLNEKLFF
TGTGCCAGCAGTGATCGGGTGTTAAATGAAAAACTGTTTTTT
>TRBJ2-5|-|-|TRBV5-4
CASSLGQGSETQYF
TGTGCCAGCAGCTTGGGGCAGGGAAGCGAGACCCAGTACTTC
>TRBJ2-2|-|TRBD1|TRBV7-7
CASSKGQGSGELFF
TGTGCTAGCAGCAAGGGACAGGGGTCCGGGGAGCTGTTTTTT
>TRBJ1-4|-|-|TRBV19
CASQRGVDEKLFF
TGTGCCAGTCAAAGAGGGGTAGATGAAAAACTGTTTTTT
>TRBJ1-1|-|-|TRBV6-6
CASSHREGDTEAFF
TGTGCCAGCAGTCACAGGGAGGGGGACACTGAAGCTTTCTTT
>TRBJ2-7|-|-|TRBV2
CASRDVVGAPYEQYF
TGTGCCAGCAGAGACGTCGTAGGCGCGCCCTACGAGCAGTACTTC
>TRBJ1-2|-|-|TRBV6-5
CASSQTTEYGYTF
TGTGCCAGCAGTCAGACGACAGAGTATGGCTACACCTTC
>TRBJ2-3|-|-|TRBV27
CASRSTDTQYF
TGTGCCAGCAGGAGCACAGATACGCAGTATTTT
>TRBJ2-7|once|-|TRBV5-1
CASSSTRPSYEQYF
TGCGCCAGCAGCTCCACTCGGCCATCCTACGAGCAGTACTTC
>TRBJ1-1|-|-|TRBV7-8
CASRPPRRMGTEAFF
TGTGCCAGCAGGCCCCCACGAAGAATGGGGACTGAAGCTTTCTTT